The T cell receptor beta chain under discussion was sequenced for a study of CD8 T cells in ankylosing spondylitis (dated by TCRdb to between 2016 and 2019). As for the study more broadly: The study set out to find disease-linked TCR variants by profiling T cell receptor beta repertoires in ankylosing spondylitis patients and healthy donors. Peripheral blood was sampled, and synovial fluid was additionally collected from ankylosing spondylitis patients. The whole study cohort included 108 healthy donors and around 24 ankylosing spondylitis patients.

On the study overall, not on this receptor specifically: The disease-linked clones were reported to be significantly enriched in matched synovial fluid samples from ankylosing spondylitis patients. The disease-linked clones had a CD8+ phenotype and were found at relatively low frequencies in peripheral blood. Some motif variants were previously reported in synovial fluid and blood of reactive arthritis patients, suggesting common disease-initiation mechanisms. A TCR beta motif made up of eight highly homologous amino acid variants appeared to be characteristic of blood from ankylosing spondylitis patients.

Remarks on this clonotype: The antigen it binds to is not known. No qualities accompany the bases; no much larger clone lies one base away.

A distance of 16 bases separates the germline ends of V and J, which lose 6 bases and 5 bases respectively. The germline V gene sets CDR1 to MNHNS and CDR2 to SASEGT. From the cysteine through the phenylalanine, the CDR3 covers 14 amino acids. Just the 42-base CDR3 DNA is kept, in frame starting at base 1. For sequencing, an Illumina HiSeq 2500 was employed. TCR beta libraries were prepared by quantitative 5'-RACE with molecular barcodes. For the original study's pipeline: Disease-linked TCR variants were identified with a new computational method built on a probabilistic model of VDJ rearrangement. In-frame beta chains were kept once TCRdb had trimmed the public reads at Q25 with fastp and called clones with MiXCR. All rows with the same CDR3 protein become a single entry with the most common DNA and genes. For this entry, the V and J calls and clone size follow TCRdb and not the study's own pipeline. The sample table lists fewer than 550,000 distinct CDR3 sequences, approximately 5% of them with a count of one. Of the sample, around 3.5% is held by the ten largest clones.

The sample comprised blood, either unsorted or a sorted T cell fraction (not recorded which). This sequence originates from a male donor with ankylosing spondylitis. The chain couples TRBV6-1 to TRBJ2-5; the D gene identity is not certain. The sequenced DNA is TGTGCCAGCAGGACCAATACAATCTACGAGACCCAGTACTTC. The translation is CASRTNTIYETQYF.